This is a list of T cell receptor beta chains from one sample in a study of blood T cell repertoires in COVID-19. Assay used: immunoSEQ multiplex PCR; TCRdb lists only in-frame clones, some missing. The sample holds under 200,000 clones, 80% to 85% seen once. Sequenced input: peripheral blood. These TCRs come from a human donor with acute or convalescent COVID-19. The donor label of this sample is uncertain. CDR3s include the opening cysteine and the closing phenylalanine or tryptophan. The D gene is left open where the match is weak. Some rows have no size entry. The others give once, few or many, or a class for an expanded clone.

J gene	D gene	V gene	clone size	CDR3 protein	CDR3 DNA
TRBJ1-5	.	TRBV10-3	.	CAISSAGDSNQPQHF	TGTGCCATCAGTTCGGCGGGTGATAGCAATCAGCCCCAGCATTTT
TRBJ2-1	TRBD2	TRBV7-8	.	CASGIAGGYNEQFF	TGTGCCAGCGGAATAGCGGGGGGTTACAATGAGCAGTTCTTC
TRBJ2-2	.	TRBV6-5	.	CASRPGVSNTGELFF	TGTGCCAGCAGACCAGGGGTATCGAACACCGGGGAGCTGTTTTTT
TRBJ2-2	.	TRBV4-1	.	CASSQHRVPGELFF	TGCGCCAGCAGCCAACACAGGGTCCCCGGGGAGCTGTTTTTT
TRBJ1-1	.	TRBV28	.	CASRLRHFEAFF	TGTGCCAGCCGACTACGACATTTTGAAGCTTTCTTT
TRBJ2-7	TRBD1	TRBV5-1	few	CASSLAYPTGGSYEQYF	TGCGCCAGCAGCTTGGCCTACCCGACAGGGGGCTCCTACGAGCAGTACTTC
TRBJ1-2	.	TRBV2	.	CASSEQGVRDGYTF	TGTGCCAGCAGTGAGCAGGGCGTAAGAGATGGCTACACCTTC
TRBJ1-3	.	TRBV4-1	.	CASSPPRWTGNTIYF	TGCGCCAGCAGCCCGCCCAGGTGGACTGGAAACACCATATATTTT
TRBJ2-7	.	TRBV9	.	CASSAEIGGLRGYEQYF	TGTGCCAGCAGCGCAGAGATCGGGGGACTTAGGGGCTACGAGCAGTACTTC
TRBJ1-2	.	TRBV7-2	.	CASSLKGGAGTGYTF	TGTGCCAGCAGCTTAAAGGGGGGGGCAGGGACAGGCTACACCTTC
TRBJ2-2	TRBD2	TRBV5-1	.	CASHGGLAGVTGELFF	TGCGCCAGCCACGGTGGACTAGCGGGAGTCACCGGGGAGCTGTTTTTT
TRBJ1-5	.	TRBV19	.	CASSMAVSNQPQHF	TGTGCCAGTAGTATGGCGGTTAGCAATCAGCCCCAGCATTTT
TRBJ2-3	.	TRBV27	.	CASRRTLPSTDTQYF	TGTGCCAGCAGGCGAACGTTGCCTAGCACAGATACGCAGTATTTT
TRBJ2-3	.	TRBV10-3	.	CASGGDFTDTQYF	TGTGCCAGTGGCGGGGATTTTACAGATACGCAGTATTTT
TRBJ1-1	TRBD1	TRBV6-5	.	CASGRDSRTEAFF	TGTGCCAGCGGCCGGGACAGCCGGACTGAAGCTTTCTTT
TRBJ2-3	.	TRBV10-2	.	CASRDTGSVPDTQYF	TGCGCCAGCAGGGACACAGGATCCGTTCCAGATACGCAGTATTTT
TRBJ2-1	TRBD1	TRBV2	.	CASSPDRDPQFF	TGTGCCAGCAGTCCGGACAGGGACCCACAGTTCTTC
TRBJ2-5	.	TRBV6-5	.	CASTLGAVQETQYF	TGTGCCAGCACCCTAGGGGCAGTCCAAGAGACCCAGTACTTC
TRBJ1-6	.	TRBV6-1	few	CASSEPTRSYNSPLHF	TGTGCCAGCAGTGAACCGACTCGCTCCTATAATTCACCCCTCCACTTT
TRBJ2-2	.	TRBV19	.	CASSTSGTGELFF	TGTGCCAGTAGTACCTCAGGGACCGGGGAGCTGTTTTTT
TRBJ2-1	TRBD2	TRBV11-2	.	CASSLDLAGAGRRNEQFF	TGTGCCAGCAGCTTAGACCTGGCGGGAGCGGGGCGGCGCAATGAGCAGTTCTTC
TRBJ2-6	TRBD2	TRBV5-1	.	CASSLIPLGTRMRQSGANVLTF	TGCGCCAGCAGCCTGATTCCATTGGGGACTAGAATGCGACAATCTGGGGCCAACGTCCTGACTTTC
TRBJ1-5	.	TRBV2	.	CASSGERQPNQPQHF	TGTGCCAGCAGTGGGGAGCGGCAACCCAATCAGCCCCAGCATTTT
TRBJ2-5	TRBD2	TRBV5-1	.	CASSLHDSTSGNQETQYF	TGCGCCAGCAGCTTGCACGATTCGACTAGCGGGAACCAAGAGACCCAGTACTTC
TRBJ1-2	TRBD1	TRBV15	.	CATSRDRTGGNGYTF	TGTGCCACCAGCAGAGATCGAACAGGGGGCAATGGCTACACCTTC
TRBJ2-6	.	TRBV19	.	CASSRRYYSGANVLTF	TGTGCCAGTAGCCGTAGATATTACTCTGGGGCCAACGTCCTGACTTTC
TRBJ1-5	.	TRBV28	.	CASLRENQPQHF	TGTGCCAGCCTAAGGGAGAATCAGCCCCAGCATTTT
TRBJ1-6	.	TRBV6-1	.	CASSEGGGRYNSPLHF	TGTGCCAGCAGTGAAGGGGGAGGGCGCTATAATTCACCCCTCCACTTT
TRBJ2-7	TRBD1	TRBV27	.	CASSFVGTGGEQYF	TGTGCCAGCAGTTTTGTAGGGACAGGGGGTGAGCAGTACTTC
TRBJ2-7	.	TRBV6-1	.	CASSEDRWAMSEQYF	TGTGCCAGCAGTGAAGACAGGTGGGCAATGAGCGAGCAGTACTTC
TRBJ2-7	.	TRBV11-2	few	CASSLEGAQTYEQYF	TGTGCCAGCAGCTTAGAGGGGGCCCAAACCTACGAGCAGTACTTC
TRBJ2-2	TRBD2	TRBV30	.	CAWSRTSRGAGELFF	TGTGCCTGGAGTCGAACTAGTCGGGGGGCCGGGGAGCTGTTTTTT
TRBJ2-5	TRBD1	TRBV6-1	.	CASSERGQQETQYF	TGTGCCAGCAGTGAGAGGGGACAGCAAGAGACCCAGTACTTC
TRBJ2-7	TRBD1	TRBV25-1	many	CASSLQGPGTGNEQYF	TGTGCCAGCAGCTTGCAAGGACCCGGGACAGGGAACGAGCAGTACTTC
TRBJ2-1	.	TRBV7-3	.	CASSLGGVSYNEQFF	TGTGCCAGCAGCTTAGGGGGCGTCTCCTACAATGAGCAGTTCTTC
TRBJ2-3	TRBD2	TRBV6-2/TRBV6-3	.	CASSAGTSGSGTDTQYF	TGTGCCAGCAGTGCCGGGACTAGCGGGAGCGGGACAGATACGCAGTATTTT
TRBJ1-2	.	TRBV5-1	few	CASKAAGWSYGYTF	TGCGCCAGCAAGGCGGCGGGCTGGAGCTATGGCTACACCTTC
TRBJ2-3	.	TRBV27	once	CASSWERAPRTDTQYF	TGTGCCAGCAGTTGGGAGCGGGCGCCCCGCACAGATACGCAGTATTTT
TRBJ2-7	.	TRBV19	few	CASRRRAEAFSAPYEQYF	TGTGCCAGTAGACGTAGGGCGGAGGCCTTCTCAGCCCCCTACGAGCAGTACTTC
TRBJ2-1	TRBD2	TRBV5-1	.	CASSPLAGGNEQFF	TGCGCCAGCAGCCCGCTAGCGGGGGGCAATGAGCAGTTCTTC
TRBJ1-6	.	TRBV12-3/TRBV12-4	.	CASSLTNPGSLHF	TGTGCCAGCAGTTTGACAAATCCAGGGTCCCTCCACTTT
TRBJ1-5	.	TRBV5-4	.	CASSLPDTNPNQPQHF	TGTGCCAGCAGCTTGCCGGACACGAACCCCAATCAGCCCCAGCATTTT
TRBJ2-1	TRBD2	TRBV27	.	CASSPLMLAGGTHEQFF	TGTGCCAGCAGTCCCCTAATGCTAGCGGGAGGGACCCATGAGCAGTTCTTC
TRBJ1-1	TRBD1	TRBV27	once	CASSFRGRSDTEAFF	TGTGCCAGCAGTTTCAGGGGGCGGTCGGACACTGAAGCTTTCTTT
TRBJ2-3	.	TRBV29-1	once	CSVEVAVGTDTQYF	TGCAGCGTTGAAGTAGCGGTCGGCACAGATACGCAGTATTTT
TRBJ1-6	.	TRBV9	.	CASSVAGSPLHF	TGTGCCAGCAGCGTAGCGGGTTCACCCCTCCACTTT
TRBJ2-5	.	TRBV5-4	.	CASSEGLMQETQYF	TGTGCCAGCAGCGAGGGACTGATGCAAGAGACCCAGTACTTC
TRBJ2-3	TRBD1	TRBV18	.	CASSPDRGADTQYF	TGTGCCAGCTCCCCGGACAGGGGTGCAGATACGCAGTATTTT
TRBJ1-6	TRBD1	TRBV9	.	CASSALTGENSPLHF	TGTGCCAGCAGCGCCCTGACAGGGGAAAATTCACCCCTCCACTTT
TRBJ2-1	TRBD2	TRBV5-6	.	CASSSAGISYNEQFF	TGTGCCAGCAGCTCAGCGGGGATCTCCTACAATGAGCAGTTCTTC
TRBJ1-4	TRBD1	TRBV7-9	.	CASSPGQDNEKLFF	TGTGCCAGCAGCCCGGGACAGGACAATGAAAAACTGTTTTTT